This T cell receptor (beta chain) was recovered during a study of T-cell memory formation after mild COVID-19. Across the whole study: Largely donor-specific TCR clusters were found.

This clonotype was counted between two and nine times. Its antigen is not identified. TCRdb re-derived calls from the 5' RACE reads in MiXCR, one entry per CDR3 protein. The table shows some 330,000 distinct CDR3 sequences, with about 21% occurring only once. Study-wide results and limits: CD4/CD8 balance held among clones contracting day 15 to 85, and later expanders leaned CD4+.

The sequenced sample was PBMCs or a T cell subset sorted from them (not recorded which). This sequence was found in an adult woman who had mild COVID-19 (a few samples of this study predate the infection). Cell type and time point are not known.

CDR3 DNA sequence: TGTGCCAGCAGGGGGAGTGGAAACACTGAAGCTTTCTTT. It is translated as CASRGSGNTEAFF. This sequence joins TRBV12-3 or TRBV12-4 and TRBJ1-1; no firm D call. There are 13 residues in the CDR3. V was shortened by 6 bases and J by 2 bases, with 10 bases between the two germline ends.